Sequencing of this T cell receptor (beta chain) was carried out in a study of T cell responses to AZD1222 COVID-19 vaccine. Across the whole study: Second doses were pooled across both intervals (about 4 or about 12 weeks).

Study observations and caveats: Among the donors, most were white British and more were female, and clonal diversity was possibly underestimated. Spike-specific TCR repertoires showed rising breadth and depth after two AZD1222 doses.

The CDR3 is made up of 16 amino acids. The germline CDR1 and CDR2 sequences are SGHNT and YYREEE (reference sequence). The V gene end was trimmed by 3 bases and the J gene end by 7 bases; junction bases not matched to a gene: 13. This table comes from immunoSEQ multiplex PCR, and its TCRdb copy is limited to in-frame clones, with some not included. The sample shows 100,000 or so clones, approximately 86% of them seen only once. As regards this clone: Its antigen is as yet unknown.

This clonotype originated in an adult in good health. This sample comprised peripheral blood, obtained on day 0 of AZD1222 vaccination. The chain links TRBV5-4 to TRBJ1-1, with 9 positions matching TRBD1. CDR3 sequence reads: CASSYGQGRVGNEAFF. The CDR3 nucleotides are TGTGCCAGCAGCTACGGACAGGGGCGAGTGGGTAATGAAGCTTTCTTT. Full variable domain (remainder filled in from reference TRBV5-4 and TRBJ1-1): ETGVTQSPTHLIKTRGQQVTLRCSSQSGHNTVSWYQQALGQGPQFIFQYYREEENGRGNFPPRFSGLQFPNYSSELNVNALELDDSALYLCASSYGQGRVGNEAFFGQGTRLTVV.